The subject of this entry is one T cell receptor (beta chain). Its antigen is unknown. This entry is derived from a study of response to subunit inactivated influenza vaccine. Study-level results: A suggestion made by the authors is that each seasonal influenza vaccination recruits few new T cells.

Trimming took 0 bases from V and 9 from J, leaving 9 bases between them. The CDR3 has 13 amino acids. The germline V gene encodes CDR1 MGHRA and CDR2 YSYEKL. TCRdb analysed the RT-PCR reads with MiXCR anew, one entry per CDR3 protein. The sample lists under 950,000 distinct CDR3 sequences; less than 25% were seen once. The source of this sequence is a man aged 50-59 years who received an inactivated influenza vaccine. V and J are TRBV4-1 and TRBJ1-5, with no clear D. The material sequenced was PBMCs from blood, taken roughly 5 days after vaccination. CDR3 bases: TGCGCCAGCAGCCAAGATGAACCCTCGCCCCAGCATTTT. It encodes CASSQDEPSPQHF.